Listed below are T cell receptor beta chains from one sample, sequenced in a study of T-cell reconstitution after alpha-beta-depleted transplantation in children. From the PCR reads, TCRdb called clonotypes with MiXCR, one entry per CDR3 protein. Among about 420,000 distinct CDR3 sequences listed, 15% to 20% were seen once. Sequenced here: PBMCs, mostly from graft donor cells, sampled 360 days after TCRalphabeta/CD19-depleted stem cell transplant. These receptors originate from a boy younger than two who had a stem cell transplant for Wiskott-Aldrich syndrome, so the T cells may come from the graft donor. Each CDR3 is given with its conserved first and last residue. D genes are given only for firm matches. Clone size is stated in some rows and not others, as once, few, many or a class when expanded.

j_gene: TRBJ2-7; v_gene: TRBV12-3/TRBV12-4; abundance: NA; d_gene: NA; CDR3aa: CASSLGQRPPYEQYF; CDR3nt: TGTGCCAGCAGTTTAGGTCAAAGGCCCCCCTACGAGCAGTACTTC
j_gene: TRBJ2-1; v_gene: TRBV7-8; abundance: few; d_gene: TRBD2; CDR3aa: CASSFLAGIGNEQFF; CDR3nt: TGTGCCAGCAGCTTCCTAGCGGGAATTGGGAATGAGCAGTTCTTC
j_gene: TRBJ2-5; v_gene: TRBV29-1; abundance: few; d_gene: TRBD1; CDR3aa: CSLTGDQETQYF; CDR3nt: TGCAGCTTAACAGGGGACCAAGAGACCCAGTACTTC
j_gene: TRBJ2-1; v_gene: TRBV27; abundance: few; d_gene: NA; CDR3aa: CASSSPKRSRSYNEQFF; CDR3nt: TGTGCCAGCAGTTCTCCAAAGAGGTCCCGCTCCTACAATGAGCAGTTCTTC
j_gene: TRBJ1-2; v_gene: TRBV24-1; abundance: few; d_gene: NA; CDR3aa: CATSDSGWDGGDYGYTF; CDR3nt: TGTGCCACCAGTGATTCCGGGTGGGACGGCGGGGACTATGGCTACACCTTC
j_gene: TRBJ2-7; v_gene: TRBV4-3; abundance: NA; d_gene: NA; CDR3aa: CASSQHPGPYEQYF; CDR3nt: TGCGCCAGCAGCCAGCATCCGGGCCCCTACGAGCAGTACTTC
j_gene: TRBJ1-2; v_gene: TRBV7-9; abundance: NA; d_gene: NA; CDR3aa: CASSLDGNGTPLF; CDR3nt: TGTGCCAGCAGCTTAGACGGAAACGGGACACCTCTCTTC
j_gene: TRBJ2-5; v_gene: TRBV5-5; abundance: NA; d_gene: TRBD2; CDR3aa: CASSSFGEGETQYF; CDR3nt: TGTGCCAGCAGCTCCTTCGGGGAGGGAGAGACCCAGTACTTC
j_gene: TRBJ1-6; v_gene: TRBV18; abundance: few; d_gene: NA; CDR3aa: CASAPDRNSPLHF; CDR3nt: TGTGCCAGCGCTCCCGACAGAAATTCACCCCTCCACTTT
j_gene: TRBJ1-5; v_gene: TRBV7-2; abundance: few; d_gene: NA; CDR3aa: CASSLEIISNQPQHF; CDR3nt: TGTGCCAGCAGCTTAGAAATAATAAGCAATCAGCCCCAGCATTTT
j_gene: TRBJ2-3; v_gene: TRBV5-1; abundance: few; d_gene: TRBD1; CDR3aa: CASSLKQGIGTDTQYF; CDR3nt: TGCGCCAGCAGCCTGAAACAGGGGATCGGCACAGATACGCAGTATTTT
j_gene: TRBJ2-3; v_gene: TRBV29-1; abundance: NA; d_gene: NA; CDR3aa: CSVFGNTQYF; CDR3nt: TGCAGCGTTTTCGGGAATACGCAGTATTTT
j_gene: TRBJ2-5; v_gene: TRBV24-1; abundance: few; d_gene: NA; CDR3aa: CATSEPDVRGLETQYF; CDR3nt: TGTGCCACCAGTGAACCGGACGTCAGAGGACTAGAGACCCAGTACTTC
j_gene: TRBJ1-5; v_gene: TRBV12-3/TRBV12-4; abundance: few; d_gene: NA; CDR3aa: CATSGHQKAQHF; CDR3nt: TGTGCCACTTCGGGACATCAGAAGGCCCAGCATTTT
j_gene: TRBJ2-1; v_gene: TRBV12-3/TRBV12-4; abundance: NA; d_gene: NA; CDR3aa: CASTFRNEQFF; CDR3nt: TGTGCCAGCACCTTTAGGAATGAGCAGTTCTTC